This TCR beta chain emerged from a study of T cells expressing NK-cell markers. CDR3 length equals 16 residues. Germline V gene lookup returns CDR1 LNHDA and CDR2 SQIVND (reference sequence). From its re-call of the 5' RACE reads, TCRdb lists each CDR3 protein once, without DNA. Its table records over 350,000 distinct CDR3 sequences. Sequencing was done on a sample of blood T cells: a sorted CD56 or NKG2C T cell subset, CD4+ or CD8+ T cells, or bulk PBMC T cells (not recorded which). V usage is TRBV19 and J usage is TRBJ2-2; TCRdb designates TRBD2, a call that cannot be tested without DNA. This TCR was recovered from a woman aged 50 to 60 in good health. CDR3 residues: CASSIGRRLRDGELFF.